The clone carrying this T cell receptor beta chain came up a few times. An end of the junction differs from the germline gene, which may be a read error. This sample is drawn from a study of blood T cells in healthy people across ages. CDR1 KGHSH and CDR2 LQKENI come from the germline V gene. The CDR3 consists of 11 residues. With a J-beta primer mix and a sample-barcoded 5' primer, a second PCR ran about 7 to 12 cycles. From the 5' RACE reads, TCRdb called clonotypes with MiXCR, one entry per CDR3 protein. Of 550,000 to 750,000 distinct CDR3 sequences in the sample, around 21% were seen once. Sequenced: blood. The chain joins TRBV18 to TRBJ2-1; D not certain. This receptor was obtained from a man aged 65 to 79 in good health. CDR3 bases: TGTACCAGCTCACCACTCAATGAGCAGTTCTTC. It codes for CTSSPLNEQFF.